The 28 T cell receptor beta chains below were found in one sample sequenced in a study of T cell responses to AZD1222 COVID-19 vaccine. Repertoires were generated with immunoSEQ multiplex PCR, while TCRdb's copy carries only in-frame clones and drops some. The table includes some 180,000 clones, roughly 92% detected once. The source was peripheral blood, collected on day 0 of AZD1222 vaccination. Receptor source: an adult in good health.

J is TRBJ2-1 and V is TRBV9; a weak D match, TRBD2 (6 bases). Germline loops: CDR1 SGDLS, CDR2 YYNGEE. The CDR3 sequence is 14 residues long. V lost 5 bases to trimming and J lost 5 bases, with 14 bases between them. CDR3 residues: CASRPSGLNNEQFF. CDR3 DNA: TGTGCCAGCAGACCCTCGGGACTCAACAATGAGCAGTTCTTC.

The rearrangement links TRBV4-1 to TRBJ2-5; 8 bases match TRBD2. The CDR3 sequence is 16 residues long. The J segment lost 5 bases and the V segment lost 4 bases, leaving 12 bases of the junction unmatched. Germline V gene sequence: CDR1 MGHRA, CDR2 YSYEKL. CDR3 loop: CASSPLAGWSGETQYF. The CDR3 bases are TGCGCCAGCAGCCCCTTAGCGGGATGGTCGGGGGAGACCCAGTACTTC.

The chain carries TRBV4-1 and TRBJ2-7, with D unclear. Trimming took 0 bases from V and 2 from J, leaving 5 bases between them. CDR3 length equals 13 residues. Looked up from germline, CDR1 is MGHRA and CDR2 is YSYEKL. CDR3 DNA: TGCGCCAGCAGCCAAGATCCGACCTACGAGCAGTACTTC. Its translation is CASSQDPTYEQYF.

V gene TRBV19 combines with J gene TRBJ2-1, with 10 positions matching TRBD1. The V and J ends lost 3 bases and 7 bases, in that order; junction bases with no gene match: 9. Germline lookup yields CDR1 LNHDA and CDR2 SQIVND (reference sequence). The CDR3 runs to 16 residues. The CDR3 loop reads CASSMGSGQGWNEQFF. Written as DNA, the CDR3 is TGTGCCAGTAGTATGGGGTCGGGACAGGGGTGGAATGAGCAGTTCTTC.

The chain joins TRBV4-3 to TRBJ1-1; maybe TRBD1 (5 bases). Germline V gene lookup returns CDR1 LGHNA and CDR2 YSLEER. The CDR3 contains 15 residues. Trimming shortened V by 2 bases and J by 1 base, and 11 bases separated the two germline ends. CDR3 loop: CASSQIVGANTEAFF. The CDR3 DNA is TGCGCCAGCAGCCAAATTGTTGGGGCGAACACTGAAGCTTTCTTT.

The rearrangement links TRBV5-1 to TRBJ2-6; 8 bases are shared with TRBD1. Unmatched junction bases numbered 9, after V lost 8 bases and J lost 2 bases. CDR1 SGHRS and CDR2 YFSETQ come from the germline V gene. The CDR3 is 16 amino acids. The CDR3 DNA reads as TGCGCCAGTTCCGGGACAGGCTTCCCTGGGGCCAACGTCCTGACTTTC. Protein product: CASSGTGFPGANVLTF. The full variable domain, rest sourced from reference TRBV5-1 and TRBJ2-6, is KAGVTQTPRYLIKTRGQQVTLSCSPISGHRSVSWYQQTPGQGLQFLFEYFSETQRNKGNFPGRFSGRQFSNSRSEMNVSTLELGDSALYLCASSGTGFPGANVLTFGAGSRLTVL.

CDR3 bases: TGTGCCAGTAGTATCGGGACAGGGGGAGTCTATGGCTACACCTTC. It specifies CASSIGTGGVYGYTF. The J gene is TRBJ1-2, the V gene TRBV19; 11 bases are shared with TRBD1. Germline V gene sequence: CDR1 LNHDA, CDR2 SQIVND (reference sequence). The CDR3 extends over 15 amino acids. V was pared by 3 bases and J by 4 bases, with 4 bases of the junction left unmatched.

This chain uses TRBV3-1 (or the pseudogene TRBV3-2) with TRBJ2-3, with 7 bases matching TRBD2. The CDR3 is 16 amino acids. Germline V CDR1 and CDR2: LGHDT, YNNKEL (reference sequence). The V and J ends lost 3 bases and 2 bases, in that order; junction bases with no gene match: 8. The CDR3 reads CASSQRAGRVTDTQYF. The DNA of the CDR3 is TGTGCCAGCAGCCAGAGGGCGGGGAGGGTCACAGATACGCAGTATTTT.

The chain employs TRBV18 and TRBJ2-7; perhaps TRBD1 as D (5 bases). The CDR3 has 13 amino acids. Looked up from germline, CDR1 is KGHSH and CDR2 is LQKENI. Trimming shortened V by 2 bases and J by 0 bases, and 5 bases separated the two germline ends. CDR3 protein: CASSPDSSYEQYF. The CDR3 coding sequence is TGTGCCAGCTCACCAGACAGCTCCTACGAGCAGTACTTC. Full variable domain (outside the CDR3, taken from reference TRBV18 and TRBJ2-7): NAGVMQNPRHLVRRRGQEARLRCSPMKGHSHVYWYRQLPEEGLKFMVYLQKENIIDESGMPKERFSAEFPKEGPSILRIQQVVRGDSAAYFCASSPDSSYEQYFGPGTRLTVT.

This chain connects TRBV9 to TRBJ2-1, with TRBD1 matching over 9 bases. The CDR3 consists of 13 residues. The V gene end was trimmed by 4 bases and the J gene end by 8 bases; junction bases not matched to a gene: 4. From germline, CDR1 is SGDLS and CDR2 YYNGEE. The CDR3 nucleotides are TGTGCCAGCAGCACCCGGACAGGGGATGAGCAGTTCTTC. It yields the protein CASSTRTGDEQFF.

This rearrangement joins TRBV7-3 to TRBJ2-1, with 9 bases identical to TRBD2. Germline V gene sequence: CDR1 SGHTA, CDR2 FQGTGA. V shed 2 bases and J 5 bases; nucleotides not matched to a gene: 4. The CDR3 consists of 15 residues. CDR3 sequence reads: CASSLGTSRNNEQFF. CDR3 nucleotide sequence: TGTGCCAGCAGCTTAGGGACTAGCCGCAACAATGAGCAGTTCTTC.

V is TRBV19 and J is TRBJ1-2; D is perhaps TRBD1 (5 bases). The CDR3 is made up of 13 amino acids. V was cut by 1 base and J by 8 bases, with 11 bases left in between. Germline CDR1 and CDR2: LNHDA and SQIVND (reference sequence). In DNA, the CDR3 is TGTGCCAGTAGTATAGGGCCCGGGGGGGGCTACACCTTC. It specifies CASSIGPGGGYTF.

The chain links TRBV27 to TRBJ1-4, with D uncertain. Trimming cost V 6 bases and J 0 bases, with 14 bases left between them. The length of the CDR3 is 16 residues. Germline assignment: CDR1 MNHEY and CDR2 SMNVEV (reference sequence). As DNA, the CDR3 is TGTGCCAGCAGCTCAAACCTCATGGCAACTAATGAAAAACTGTTTTTT. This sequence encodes CASSSNLMATNEKLFF.

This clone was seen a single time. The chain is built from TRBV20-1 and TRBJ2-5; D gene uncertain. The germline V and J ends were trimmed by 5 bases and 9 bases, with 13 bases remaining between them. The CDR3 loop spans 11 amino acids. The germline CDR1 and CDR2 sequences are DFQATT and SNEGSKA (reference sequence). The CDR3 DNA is TGCAGTGCTGAAAACACCGCGGCCCAGTACTTC. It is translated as CSAENTAAQYF.

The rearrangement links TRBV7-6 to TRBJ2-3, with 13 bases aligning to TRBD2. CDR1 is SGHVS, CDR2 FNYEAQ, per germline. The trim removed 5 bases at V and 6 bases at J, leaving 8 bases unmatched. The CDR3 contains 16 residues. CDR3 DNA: TGTGCCAGCAGCGAACGACTAGCGGGGGGTTCTGATACGCAGTATTTT. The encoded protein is CASSERLAGGSDTQYF.

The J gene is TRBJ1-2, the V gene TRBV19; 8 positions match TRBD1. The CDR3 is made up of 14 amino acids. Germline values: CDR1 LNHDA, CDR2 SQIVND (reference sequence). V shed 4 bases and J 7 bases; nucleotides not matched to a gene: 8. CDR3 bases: TGTGCCAGTAGTACCGGGACAGGTCGCCGTGGCTACACCTTC. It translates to CASSTGTGRRGYTF. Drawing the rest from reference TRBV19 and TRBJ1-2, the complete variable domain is DGGITQSPKYLFRKEGQNVTLSCEQNLNHDAMYWYRQDPGQGLRLIYYSQIVNDFQKGDIAEGYSVSREKKESFPLTVTSAQKNPTAFYLCASSTGTGRRGYTFGSGTRLTVV.

The CDR3 loop reads CASSQVRGGRNGELFF. The CDR3 DNA sequence: TGCGCCAGCAGCCAAGTTCGCGGGGGGCGAAACGGGGAGCTGTTTTTT. The chain has TRBV4-1 and TRBJ2-2; TRBD2 matches 8 bases. CDR1 is MGHRA and CDR2 is YSYEKL in the germline V gene. J gave up 7 bases and V 1 base, and 8 bases lay outside the gene matches. The CDR3 contains 16 residues.

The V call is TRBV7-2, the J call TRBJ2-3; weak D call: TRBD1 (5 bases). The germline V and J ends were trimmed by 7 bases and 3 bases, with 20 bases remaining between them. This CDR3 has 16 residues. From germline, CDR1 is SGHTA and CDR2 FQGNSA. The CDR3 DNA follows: TGTGCCAGCACTCCAGCCGGTCGCTACAGGACAGATACGCAGTATTTT. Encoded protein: CASTPAGRYRTDTQYF.

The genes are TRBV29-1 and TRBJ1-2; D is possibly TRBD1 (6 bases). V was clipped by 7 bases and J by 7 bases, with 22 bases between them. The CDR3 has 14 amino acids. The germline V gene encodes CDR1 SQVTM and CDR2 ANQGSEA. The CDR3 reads CSAFSGAGRGGYTF. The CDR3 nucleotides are TGCAGCGCTTTTTCAGGGGCGGGCAGGGGTGGCTACACCTTC.

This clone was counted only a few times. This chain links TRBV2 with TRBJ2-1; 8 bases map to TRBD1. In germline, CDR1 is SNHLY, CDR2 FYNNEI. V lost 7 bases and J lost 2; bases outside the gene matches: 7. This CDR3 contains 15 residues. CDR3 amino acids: CASKSDRGAYNEQFF. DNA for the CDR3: TGTGCCAGCAAGTCAGACAGGGGAGCCTACAATGAGCAGTTCTTC.

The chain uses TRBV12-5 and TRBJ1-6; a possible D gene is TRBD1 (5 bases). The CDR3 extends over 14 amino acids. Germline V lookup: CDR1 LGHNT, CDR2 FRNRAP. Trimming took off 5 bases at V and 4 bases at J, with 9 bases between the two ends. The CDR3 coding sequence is TGTGCTAGTGGTCTCACAGGTTATAATTCACCCCTCCACTTT. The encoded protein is CASGLTGYNSPLHF.

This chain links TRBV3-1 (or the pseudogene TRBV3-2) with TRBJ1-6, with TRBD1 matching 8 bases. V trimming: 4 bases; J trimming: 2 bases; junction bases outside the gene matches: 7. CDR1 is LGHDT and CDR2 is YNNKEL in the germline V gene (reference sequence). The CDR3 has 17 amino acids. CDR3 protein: CASSPPTGEPYNSPLHF. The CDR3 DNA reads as TGTGCCAGCAGCCCCCCGACAGGGGAACCCTATAATTCACCCCTCCACTTT.

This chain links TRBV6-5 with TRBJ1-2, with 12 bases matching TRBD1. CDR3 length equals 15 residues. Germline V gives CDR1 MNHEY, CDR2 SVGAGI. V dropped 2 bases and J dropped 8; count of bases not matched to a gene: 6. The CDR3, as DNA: TGTGCCAGCAGTTACACCGGGACAGGGGGCTTGGGCTACACCTTC. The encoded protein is CASSYTGTGGLGYTF.

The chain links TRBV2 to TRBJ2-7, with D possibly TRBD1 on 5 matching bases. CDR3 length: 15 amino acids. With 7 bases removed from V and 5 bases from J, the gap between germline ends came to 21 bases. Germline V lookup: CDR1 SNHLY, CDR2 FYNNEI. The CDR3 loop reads CASKPTAISAHEQYF. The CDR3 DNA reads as TGTGCCAGCAAGCCGACAGCCATTTCGGCCCACGAGCAGTACTTC.

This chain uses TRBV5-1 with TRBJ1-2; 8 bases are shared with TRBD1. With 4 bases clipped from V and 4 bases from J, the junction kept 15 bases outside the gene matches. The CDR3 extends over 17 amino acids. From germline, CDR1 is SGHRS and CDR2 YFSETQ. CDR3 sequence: CASSLGRTGNPLYGYTF. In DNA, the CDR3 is TGCGCCAGCAGCCTGGGACGGACAGGGAATCCCCTCTATGGCTACACCTTC.

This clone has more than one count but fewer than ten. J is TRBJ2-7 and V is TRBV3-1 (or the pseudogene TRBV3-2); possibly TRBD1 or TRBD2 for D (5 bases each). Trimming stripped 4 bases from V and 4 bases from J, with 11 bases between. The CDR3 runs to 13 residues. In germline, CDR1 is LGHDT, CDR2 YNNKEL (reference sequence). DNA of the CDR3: TGTGCCAGCAGCCCCTTCTGGGGGTACGAGCAGTACTTC. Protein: CASSPFWGYEQYF.

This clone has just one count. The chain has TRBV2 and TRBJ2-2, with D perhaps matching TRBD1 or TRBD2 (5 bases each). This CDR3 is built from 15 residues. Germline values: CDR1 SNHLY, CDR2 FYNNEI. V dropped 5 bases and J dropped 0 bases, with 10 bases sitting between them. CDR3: CASSTGTANTGELFF. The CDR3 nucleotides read TGTGCCAGCAGTACCGGGACGGCGAACACCGGGGAGCTGTTTTTT.

In DNA form, the CDR3 reads TGTGCCAGCAGTTTGTACAGTTCCGGGGAGCTGTTTTTT. Encoded protein: CASSLYSSGELFF. This chain uses TRBV27 with TRBJ2-2; D call uncertain. The CDR3 is 13 residues long. Germline V gives CDR1 MNHEY, CDR2 SMNVEV (reference sequence). Trimming removed 3 bases at V and 6 bases at J, with 8 bases between.